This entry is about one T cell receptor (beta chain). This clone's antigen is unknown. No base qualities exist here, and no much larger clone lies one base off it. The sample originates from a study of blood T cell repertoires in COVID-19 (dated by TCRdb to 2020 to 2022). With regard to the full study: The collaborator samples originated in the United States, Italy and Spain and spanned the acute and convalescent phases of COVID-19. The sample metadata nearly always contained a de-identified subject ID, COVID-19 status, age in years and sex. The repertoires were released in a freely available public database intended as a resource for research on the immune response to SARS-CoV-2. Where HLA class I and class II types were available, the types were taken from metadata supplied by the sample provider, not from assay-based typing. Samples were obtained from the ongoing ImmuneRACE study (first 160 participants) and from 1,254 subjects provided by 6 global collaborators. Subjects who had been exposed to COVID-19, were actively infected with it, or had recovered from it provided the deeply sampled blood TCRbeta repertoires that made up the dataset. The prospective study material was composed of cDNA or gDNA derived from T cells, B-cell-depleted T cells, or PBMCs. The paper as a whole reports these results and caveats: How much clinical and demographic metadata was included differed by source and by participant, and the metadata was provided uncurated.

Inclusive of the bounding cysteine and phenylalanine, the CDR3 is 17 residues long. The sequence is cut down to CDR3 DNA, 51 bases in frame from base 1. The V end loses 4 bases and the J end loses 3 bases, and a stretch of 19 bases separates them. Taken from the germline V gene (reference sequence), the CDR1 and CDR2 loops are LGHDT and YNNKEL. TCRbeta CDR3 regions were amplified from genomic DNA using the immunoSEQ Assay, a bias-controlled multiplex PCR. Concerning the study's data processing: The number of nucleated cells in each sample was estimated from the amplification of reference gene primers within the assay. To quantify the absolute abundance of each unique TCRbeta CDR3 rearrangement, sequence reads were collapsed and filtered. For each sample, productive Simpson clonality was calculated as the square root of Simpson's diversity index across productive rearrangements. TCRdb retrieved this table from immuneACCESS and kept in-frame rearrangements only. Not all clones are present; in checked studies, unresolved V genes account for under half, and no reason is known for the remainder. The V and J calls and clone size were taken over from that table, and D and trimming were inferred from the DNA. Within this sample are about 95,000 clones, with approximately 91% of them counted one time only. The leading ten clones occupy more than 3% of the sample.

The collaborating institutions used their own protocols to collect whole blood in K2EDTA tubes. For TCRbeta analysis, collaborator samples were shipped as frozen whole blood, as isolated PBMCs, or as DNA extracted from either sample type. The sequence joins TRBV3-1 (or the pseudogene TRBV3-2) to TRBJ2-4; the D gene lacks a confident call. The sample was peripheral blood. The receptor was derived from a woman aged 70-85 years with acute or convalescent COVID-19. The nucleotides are TGTGCCAGCAGCCGTTCGGGTGAAACGGTAGGCAAAAACATTCAGTACTTC. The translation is CASSRSGETVGKNIQYF.